This T cell receptor beta chain was recovered during a study of blood T cell repertoires in COVID-19 (dated by TCRdb to the early 2020s). Regarding the study in general: The collaborator samples originated in the United States, Italy and Spain and spanned the acute and convalescent phases of COVID-19. The samples were drawn from two sources: the first 160 participants of the ongoing ImmuneRACE study, and fewer than 1,500 subjects contributed by 6 global collaborators. The sample metadata nearly always contained a de-identified subject ID, COVID-19 status, age in years and sex. The repertoires were made available in a free public database intended to serve as a resource for research on the immune response to SARS-CoV-2. Where available, HLA class I and class II types were obtained from metadata supplied by the sample provider rather than from assay-based typing. The dataset comprised deeply sampled blood TCRbeta repertoires from subjects exposed to, actively infected with, or recovered from COVID-19. The material from the prospective study consisted of cDNA or gDNA derived from T cells, B-cell-depleted T cells, or PBMCs.

Trimming removed 5 bases from V and 8 bases from J; the gene matches leave 6 bases unexplained. The CDR3 goes from the cysteine to the phenylalanine over 13 residues. Just the 39-base CDR3 DNA is kept, in frame starting at base 1. CDR1 is given as SGHTA and CDR2 as FQGNSA, both from the germline V gene. TCRbeta CDR3 regions were amplified from genomic DNA by means of the immunoSEQ Assay, a bias-controlled multiplex PCR. Under the source paper's analysis protocol: Nucleated cell counts per sample were estimated from amplification of reference gene primers within the assay. To quantify the absolute abundance of each unique TCRbeta CDR3 rearrangement, sequence reads were collapsed and filtered. Productive Simpson clonality was computed per sample as the square root of Simpson's diversity index over productive rearrangements. In its TCRdb copy, this immuneACCESS table keeps in-frame sequences only and misses some clones. Where compared with another copy, unresolved V genes explain less than half of these, and the others have no known cause. The DNA was the basis for D and trimming; V, J and clone size are from that table. This sample gives about 26,000 clones in total; roughly 90% of them show up just once. In total, the top ten clones hold about 3% of the sample.

Whole blood was collected in K2EDTA tubes by collaborating institutions according to the institutions' own protocols. For TCRbeta analysis, collaborator samples were shipped as frozen whole blood, as isolated PBMCs, or as DNA extracted from either sample type. Concerning this clone itself: Its antigen is not yet known. Base qualities are missing; no much larger clone stands one base away.

Overall study results and their limits: The amount of clinical and demographic metadata varied by source and participant and was provided uncurated.

Sequenced: peripheral blood. The V gene is TRBV7-2 and the J gene is TRBJ2-1; TRBD2 matches 7 bases in the middle. The sequence was obtained from a human donor in a cohort sampled during active COVID-19. The DNA is TGTGCCAGCAGCCGGGGGGTCACATATGAGCAGTTCTTC. Translated, it gives CASSRGVTYEQFF. The full variable domain, with segments outside the CDR3 supplied by the reference TRBV7-2 and TRBJ2-1 proteins, appears as GAGVSQSPSNKVTEKGKDVELRCDPISGHTALYWYRQSLGQGLEFLIYFQGNSAPDKSGLPSDRFSAERTGGSVSTLTIQRTQQEDSAVYLCASSRGVTYEQFFGPGTRLTVL.